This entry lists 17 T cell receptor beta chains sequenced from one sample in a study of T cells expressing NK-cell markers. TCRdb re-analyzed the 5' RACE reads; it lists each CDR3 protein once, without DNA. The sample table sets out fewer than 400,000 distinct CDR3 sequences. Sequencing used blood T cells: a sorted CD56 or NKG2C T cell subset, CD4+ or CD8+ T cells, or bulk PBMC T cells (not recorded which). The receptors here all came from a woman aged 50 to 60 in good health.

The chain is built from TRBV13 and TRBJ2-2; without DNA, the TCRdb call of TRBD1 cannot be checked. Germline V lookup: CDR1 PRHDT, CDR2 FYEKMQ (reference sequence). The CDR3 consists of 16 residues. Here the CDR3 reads CASSITGQGGTGELFF.

CDR3 sequence: CASSVIGRAINNEQFF. The chain combines TRBV7-2 with TRBJ2-1; TCRdb's D gene call, TRBD2, goes unchecked for lack of DNA. In germline, CDR1 is SGHTA, CDR2 FQGNSA. The CDR3 runs 16 residues.

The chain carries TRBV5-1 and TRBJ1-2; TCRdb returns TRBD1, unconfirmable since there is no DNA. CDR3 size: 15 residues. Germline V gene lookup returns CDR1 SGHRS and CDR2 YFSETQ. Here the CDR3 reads CASSPGQERDYGYTF. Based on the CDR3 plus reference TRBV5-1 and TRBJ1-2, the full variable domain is KAGVTQTPRYLIKTRGQQVTLSCSPISGHRSVSWYQQTPGQGLQFLFEYFSETQRNKGNFPGRFSGRQFSNSRSEMNVSTLELGDSALYLCASSPGQERDYGYTFGSGTRLTVV.

CDR3 residues: CASSSLEPNTGELFF. The genes are TRBV5-1 and TRBJ2-2. The CDR3 contains 15 residues. Looked up from germline, CDR1 is SGHRS and CDR2 is YFSETQ.

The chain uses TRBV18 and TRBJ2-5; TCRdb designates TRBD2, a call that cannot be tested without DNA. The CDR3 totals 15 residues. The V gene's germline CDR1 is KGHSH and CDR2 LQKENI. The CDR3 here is CASSPIEGLQETQYF.

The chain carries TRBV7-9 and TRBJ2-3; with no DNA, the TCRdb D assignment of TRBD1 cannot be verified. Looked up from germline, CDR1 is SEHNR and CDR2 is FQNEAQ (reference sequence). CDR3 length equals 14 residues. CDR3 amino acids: CASSPPDRLDTQYF.

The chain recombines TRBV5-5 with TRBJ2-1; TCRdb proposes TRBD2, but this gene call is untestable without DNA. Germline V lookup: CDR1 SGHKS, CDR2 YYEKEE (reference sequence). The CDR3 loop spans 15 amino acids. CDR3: CASSLELDTYNEQFF.

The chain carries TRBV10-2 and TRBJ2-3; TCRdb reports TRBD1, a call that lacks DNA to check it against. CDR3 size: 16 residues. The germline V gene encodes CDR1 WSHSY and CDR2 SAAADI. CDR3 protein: CATFWGLWGSTDTQYF.

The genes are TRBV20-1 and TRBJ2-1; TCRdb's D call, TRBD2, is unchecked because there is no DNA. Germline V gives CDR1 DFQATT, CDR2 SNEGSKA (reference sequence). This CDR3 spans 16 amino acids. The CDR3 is CSALGTGLAGYNEQFF.

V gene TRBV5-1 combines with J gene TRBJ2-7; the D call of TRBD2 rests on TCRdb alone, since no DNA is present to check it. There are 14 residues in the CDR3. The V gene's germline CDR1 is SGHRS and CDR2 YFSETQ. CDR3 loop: CASSLEGQVYEQYF.

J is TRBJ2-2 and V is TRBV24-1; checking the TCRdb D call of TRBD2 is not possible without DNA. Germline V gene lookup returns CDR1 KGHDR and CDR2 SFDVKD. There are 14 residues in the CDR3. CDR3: CATKTGVGTGELFF.

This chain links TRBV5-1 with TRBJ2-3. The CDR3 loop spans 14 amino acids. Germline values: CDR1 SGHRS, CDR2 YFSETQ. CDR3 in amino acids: CASRKTPGSDTQYF.

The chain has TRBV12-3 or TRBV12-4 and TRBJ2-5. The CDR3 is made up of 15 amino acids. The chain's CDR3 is CASSFRMPTRETQYF.

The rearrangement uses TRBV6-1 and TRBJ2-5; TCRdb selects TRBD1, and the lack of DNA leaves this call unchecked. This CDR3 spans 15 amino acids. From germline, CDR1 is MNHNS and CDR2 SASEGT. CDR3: CASSESSDPVATQYF.

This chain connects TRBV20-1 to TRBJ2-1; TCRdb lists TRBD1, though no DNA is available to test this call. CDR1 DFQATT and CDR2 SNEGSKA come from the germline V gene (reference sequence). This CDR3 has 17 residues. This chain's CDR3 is CSARVQATGWSYNEQFF.

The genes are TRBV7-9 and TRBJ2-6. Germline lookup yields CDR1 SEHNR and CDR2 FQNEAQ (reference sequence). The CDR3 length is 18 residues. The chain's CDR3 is CASSLEGGFGSGANVLTF.

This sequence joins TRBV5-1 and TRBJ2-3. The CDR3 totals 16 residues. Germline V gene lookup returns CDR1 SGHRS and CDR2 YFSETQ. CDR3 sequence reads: CASSTLLSENTDTQYF. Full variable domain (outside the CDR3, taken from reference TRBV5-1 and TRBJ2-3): KAGVTQTPRYLIKTRGQQVTLSCSPISGHRSVSWYQQTPGQGLQFLFEYFSETQRNKGNFPGRFSGRQFSNSRSEMNVSTLELGDSALYLCASSTLLSENTDTQYFGPGTRLTVL.